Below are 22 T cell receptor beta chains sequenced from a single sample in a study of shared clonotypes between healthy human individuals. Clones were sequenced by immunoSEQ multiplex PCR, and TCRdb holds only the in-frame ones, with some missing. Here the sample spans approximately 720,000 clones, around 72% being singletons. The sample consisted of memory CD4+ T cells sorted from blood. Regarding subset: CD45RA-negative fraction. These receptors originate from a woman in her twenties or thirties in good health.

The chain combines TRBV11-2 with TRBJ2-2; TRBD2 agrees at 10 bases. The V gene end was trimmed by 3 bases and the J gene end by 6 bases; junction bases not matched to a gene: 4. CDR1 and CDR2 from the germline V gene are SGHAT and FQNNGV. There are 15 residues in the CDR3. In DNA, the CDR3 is TGTGCCAGCAGCTTGTCTAGCGGGAGTCCCGGGGAGCTGTTTTTT. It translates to CASSLSSGSPGELFF. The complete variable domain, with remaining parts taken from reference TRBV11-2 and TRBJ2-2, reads EAGVAQSPRYKIIEKRQSVAFWCNPISGHATLYWYQQILGQGPKLLIQFQNNGVVDDSQLPKDRFSAERLKGVDSTLKIQPAKLEDSAVYLCASSLSSGSPGELFFGEGSRLTVL.

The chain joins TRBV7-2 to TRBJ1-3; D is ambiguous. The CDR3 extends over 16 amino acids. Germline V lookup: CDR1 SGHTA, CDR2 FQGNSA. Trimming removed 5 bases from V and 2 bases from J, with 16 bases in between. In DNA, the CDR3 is TGTGCCAGCAGCCCCTGGGGAGTAGACGCTGGAAACACCATATATTTT. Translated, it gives CASSPWGVDAGNTIYF.

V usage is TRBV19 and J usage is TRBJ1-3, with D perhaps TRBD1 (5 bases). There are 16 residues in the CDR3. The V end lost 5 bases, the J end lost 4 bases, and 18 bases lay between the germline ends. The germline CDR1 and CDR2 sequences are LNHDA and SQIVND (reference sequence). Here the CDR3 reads CASSPRAPGSGNTIYF. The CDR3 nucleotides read TGTGCCAGTAGTCCCCGAGCCCCAGGGAGCGGAAACACCATATATTTT. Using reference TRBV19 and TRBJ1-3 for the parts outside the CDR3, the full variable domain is DGGITQSPKYLFRKEGQNVTLSCEQNLNHDAMYWYRQDPGQGLRLIYYSQIVNDFQKGDIAEGYSVSREKKESFPLTVTSAQKNPTAFYLCASSPRAPGSGNTIYFGEGSWLTVV.

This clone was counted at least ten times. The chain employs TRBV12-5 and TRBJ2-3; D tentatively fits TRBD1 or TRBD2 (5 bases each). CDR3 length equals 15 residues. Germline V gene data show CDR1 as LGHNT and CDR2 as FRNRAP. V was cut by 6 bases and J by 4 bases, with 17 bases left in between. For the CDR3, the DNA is TGTGCTAGTGGACTTGGGGGAAGAAGTTCAGATACGCAGTATTTT. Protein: CASGLGGRSSDTQYF.

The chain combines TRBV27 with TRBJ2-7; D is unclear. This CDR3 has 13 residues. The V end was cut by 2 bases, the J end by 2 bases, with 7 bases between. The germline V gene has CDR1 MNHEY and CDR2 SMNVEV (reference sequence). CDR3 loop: CASSLQATYEQYF. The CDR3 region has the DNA TGTGCCAGCAGTTTACAGGCCACCTACGAGCAGTACTTC.

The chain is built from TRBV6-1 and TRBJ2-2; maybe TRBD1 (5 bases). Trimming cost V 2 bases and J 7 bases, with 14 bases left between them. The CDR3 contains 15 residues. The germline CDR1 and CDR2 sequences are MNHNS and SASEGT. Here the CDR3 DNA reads TGTGCCAGCAGTGAAAATCCAGGGTCGAGCGGGGAGCTGTTTTTT. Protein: CASSENPGSSGELFF.

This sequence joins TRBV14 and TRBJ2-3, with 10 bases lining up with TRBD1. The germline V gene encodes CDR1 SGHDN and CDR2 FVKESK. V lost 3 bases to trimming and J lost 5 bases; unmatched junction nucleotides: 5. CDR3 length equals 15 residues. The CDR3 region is CASSQRQGAEDTQYF. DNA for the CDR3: TGTGCCAGCAGCCAGCGACAGGGGGCTGAAGATACGCAGTATTTT.

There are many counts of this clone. CDR3 coding DNA: TGTGCCATCAGTGACCCCTTTCGGGGGGGGCGAAGATACGAGCAGTACTTC. As protein: CAISDPFRGGRRYEQYF. The rearrangement links TRBV10-3 to TRBJ2-7, with TRBD2 matching over 8 bases. CDR3 length equals 17 residues. Germline CDR1 reads ENHRY; CDR2 reads SYGVKD. V was pared by 3 bases and J by 4 bases, with 14 bases of the junction left unmatched.

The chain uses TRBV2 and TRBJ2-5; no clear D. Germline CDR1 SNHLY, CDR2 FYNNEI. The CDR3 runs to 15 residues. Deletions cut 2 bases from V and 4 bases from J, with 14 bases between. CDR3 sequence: CASSEMARSGETQYF. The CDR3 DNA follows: TGTGCCAGCAGTGAAATGGCTAGGTCGGGAGAGACCCAGTACTTC.

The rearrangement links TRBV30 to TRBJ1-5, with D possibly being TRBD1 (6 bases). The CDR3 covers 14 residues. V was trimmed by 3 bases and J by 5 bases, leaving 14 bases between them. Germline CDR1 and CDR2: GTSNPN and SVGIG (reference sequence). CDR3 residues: CAWSLDSFHQPQHF. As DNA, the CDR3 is TGTGCCTGGAGCCTGGACAGCTTCCATCAGCCCCAGCATTTT.

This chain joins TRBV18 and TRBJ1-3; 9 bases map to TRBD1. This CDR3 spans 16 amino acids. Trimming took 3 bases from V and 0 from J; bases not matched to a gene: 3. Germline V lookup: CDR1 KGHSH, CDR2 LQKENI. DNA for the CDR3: TGTGCCAGCTCACCGCAGACAGGGGGCTCTGGAAACACCATATATTTT. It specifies CASSPQTGGSGNTIYF. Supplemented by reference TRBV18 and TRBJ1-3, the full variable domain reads NAGVMQNPRHLVRRRGQEARLRCSPMKGHSHVYWYRQLPEEGLKFMVYLQKENIIDESGMPKERFSAEFPKEGPSILRIQQVVRGDSAAYFCASSPQTGGSGNTIYFGEGSWLTVV.

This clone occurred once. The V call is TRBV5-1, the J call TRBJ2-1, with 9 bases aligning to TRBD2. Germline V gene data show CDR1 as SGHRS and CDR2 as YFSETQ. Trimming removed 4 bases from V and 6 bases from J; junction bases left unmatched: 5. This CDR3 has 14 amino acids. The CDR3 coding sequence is TGCGCCAGCAGCCTTCGGACTAGCGCCAATGAGCAGTTCTTC. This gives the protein CASSLRTSANEQFF.

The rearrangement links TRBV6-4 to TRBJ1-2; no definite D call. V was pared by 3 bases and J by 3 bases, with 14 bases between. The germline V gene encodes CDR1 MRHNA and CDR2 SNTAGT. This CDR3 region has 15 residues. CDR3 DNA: TGTGCCAGCAGTGAGACCCACGCCGCACACTATGGCTACACCTTC. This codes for CASSETHAAHYGYTF.

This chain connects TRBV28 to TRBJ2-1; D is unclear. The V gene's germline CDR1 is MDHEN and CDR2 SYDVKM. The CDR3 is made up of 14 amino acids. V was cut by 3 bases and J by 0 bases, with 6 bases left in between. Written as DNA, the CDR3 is TGTGCCAGCAGTTTGGTCCACTCCTACAATGAGCAGTTCTTC. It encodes CASSLVHSYNEQFF.

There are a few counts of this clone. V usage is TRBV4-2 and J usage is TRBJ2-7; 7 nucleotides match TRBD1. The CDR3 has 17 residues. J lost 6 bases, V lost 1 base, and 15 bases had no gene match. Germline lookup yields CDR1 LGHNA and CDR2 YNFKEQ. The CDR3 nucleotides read TGTGCCAGCAGCCAAGGCCTTCTCCGGGACAGACCACCCGAGCAGTACTTC. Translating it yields CASSQGLLRDRPPEQYF.

DNA of the CDR3: TGTGCCAGCAGTGAGCCGACTAGCGGGAGGGGGAATGAGCAGTTCTTC. It encodes CASSEPTSGRGNEQFF. The chain carries TRBV2 and TRBJ2-1; 14 bases fit TRBD2. V was pared by 3 bases and J by 7 bases, with 5 bases of the junction left unmatched. The CDR3 runs 16 residues. The V gene's germline CDR1 is SNHLY and CDR2 FYNNEI. Complete variable domain (other parts from reference TRBV2 and TRBJ2-1): EPEVTQTPSHQVTQMGQEVILRCVPISNHLYFYWYRQILGQKVEFLVSFYNNEISEKSEIFDDQFSVERPDGSNFTLKIRSTKLEDSAMYFCASSEPTSGRGNEQFFGPGTRLTVL.

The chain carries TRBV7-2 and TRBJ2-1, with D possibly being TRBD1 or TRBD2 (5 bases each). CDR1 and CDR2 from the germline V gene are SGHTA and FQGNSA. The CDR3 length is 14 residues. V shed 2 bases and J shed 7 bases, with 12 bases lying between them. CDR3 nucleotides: TGTGCCAGCAGCTTAAGCTTCGGGGCGAATGAGCAGTTCTTC. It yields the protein CASSLSFGANEQFF.

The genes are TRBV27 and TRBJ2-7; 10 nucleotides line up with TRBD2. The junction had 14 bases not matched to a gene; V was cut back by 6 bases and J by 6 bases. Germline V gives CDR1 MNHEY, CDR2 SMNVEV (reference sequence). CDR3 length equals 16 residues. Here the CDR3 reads CASSRTRAGGPVEQYF. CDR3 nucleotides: TGTGCCAGCAGCCGCACCCGAGCGGGAGGGCCGGTCGAGCAGTACTTC.

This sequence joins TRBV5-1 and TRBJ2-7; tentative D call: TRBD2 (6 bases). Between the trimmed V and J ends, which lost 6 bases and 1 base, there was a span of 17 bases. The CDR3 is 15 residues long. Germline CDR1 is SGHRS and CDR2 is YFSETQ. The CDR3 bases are TGCGCCAGCAAGGAGGGAATAGCGGATTCCTACGAGCAGTACTTC. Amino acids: CASKEGIADSYEQYF. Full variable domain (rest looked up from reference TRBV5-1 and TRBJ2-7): KAGVTQTPRYLIKTRGQQVTLSCSPISGHRSVSWYQQTPGQGLQFLFEYFSETQRNKGNFPGRFSGRQFSNSRSEMNVSTLELGDSALYLCASKEGIADSYEQYFGPGTRLTVT.

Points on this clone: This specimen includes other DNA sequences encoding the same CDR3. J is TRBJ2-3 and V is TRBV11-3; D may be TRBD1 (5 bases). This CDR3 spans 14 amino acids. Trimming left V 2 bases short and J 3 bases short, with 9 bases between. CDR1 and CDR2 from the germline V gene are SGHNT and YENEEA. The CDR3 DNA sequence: TGTGCCAGCAGCTTAAGCAGGGCGACAGATACGCAGTATTTT. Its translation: CASSLSRATDTQYF.

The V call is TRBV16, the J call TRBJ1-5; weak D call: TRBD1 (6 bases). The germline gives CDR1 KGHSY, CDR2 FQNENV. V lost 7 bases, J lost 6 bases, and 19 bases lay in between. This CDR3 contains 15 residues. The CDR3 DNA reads TGTGCCAGCACCGCAATGTCGGGGGCGAGTCAGCCCCAGCATTTT. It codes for CASTAMSGASQPQHF.

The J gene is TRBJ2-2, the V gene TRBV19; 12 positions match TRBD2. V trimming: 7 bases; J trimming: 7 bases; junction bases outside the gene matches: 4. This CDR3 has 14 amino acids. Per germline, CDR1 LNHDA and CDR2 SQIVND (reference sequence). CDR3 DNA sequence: TGTGCCAGTAAACAGACTAGCGGGAGCGGGGAGCTGTTTTTT. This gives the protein CASKQTSGSGELFF.